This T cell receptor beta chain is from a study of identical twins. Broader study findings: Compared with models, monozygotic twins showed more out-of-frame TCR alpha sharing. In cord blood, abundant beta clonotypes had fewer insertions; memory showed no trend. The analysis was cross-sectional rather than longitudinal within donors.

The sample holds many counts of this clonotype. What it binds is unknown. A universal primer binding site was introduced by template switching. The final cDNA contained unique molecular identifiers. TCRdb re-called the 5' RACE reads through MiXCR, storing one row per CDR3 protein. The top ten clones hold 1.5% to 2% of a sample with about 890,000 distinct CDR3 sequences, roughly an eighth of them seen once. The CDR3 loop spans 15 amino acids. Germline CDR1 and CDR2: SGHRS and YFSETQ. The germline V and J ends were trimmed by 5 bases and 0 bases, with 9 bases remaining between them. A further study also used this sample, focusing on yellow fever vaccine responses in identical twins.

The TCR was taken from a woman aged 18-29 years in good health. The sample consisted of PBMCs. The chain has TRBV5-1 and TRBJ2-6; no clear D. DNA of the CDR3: TGCGCCAGCAGTCAGTCTAACTCTGGGGCCAACGTCCTGACTTTC. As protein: CASSQSNSGANVLTF.